A single TCR beta chain is shown here with its context. This entry belongs to a study of blood T cell repertoires in COVID-19. Background on the study: Material from acute and convalescent COVID-19 was sourced from the United States, Italy and Spain.

Under the authors' procedure: How many nucleated cells were present was estimated from reference gene primer amplification. The repertoire was sequenced with immunoSEQ multiplex PCR; TCRdb's copy has only in-frame clones and lacks some. That table supplies the V and J calls and clone size; D and trimming were determined from the DNA. The sample yields 300,000 to 400,000 clones, around nine tenths seen once. This CDR3 region has 14 residues. Germline CDR1 is SGHAT and CDR2 is FQNNGV. V lost 7 bases and J 6 bases, leaving 18 bases between the germline ends. The clonotype originates from a woman in her seventies with COVID-19, enrolled during active disease. The specimen was peripheral blood. V and J are TRBV11-2 and TRBJ1-2, with a tentative D call TRBD1 (5 bases). The DNA of the CDR3 is TGTGCCAGCATCCCCTCCAGGGATGACGATGGCTACACCTTC. This translates into CASIPSRDDDGYTF.